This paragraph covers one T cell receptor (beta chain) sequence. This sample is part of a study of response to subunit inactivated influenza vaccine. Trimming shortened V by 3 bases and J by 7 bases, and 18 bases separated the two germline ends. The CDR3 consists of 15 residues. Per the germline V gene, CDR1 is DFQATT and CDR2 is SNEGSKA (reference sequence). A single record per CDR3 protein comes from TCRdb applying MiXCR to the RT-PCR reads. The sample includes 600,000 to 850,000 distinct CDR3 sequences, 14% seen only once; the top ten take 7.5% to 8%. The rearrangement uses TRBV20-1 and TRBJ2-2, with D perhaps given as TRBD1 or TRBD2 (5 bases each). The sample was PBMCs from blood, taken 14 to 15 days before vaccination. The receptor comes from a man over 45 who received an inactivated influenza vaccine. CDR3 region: CSASSKRDPYGELFF. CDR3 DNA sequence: TGCAGTGCTAGTAGCAAACGGGACCCTTACGGGGAGCTGTTTTTT.